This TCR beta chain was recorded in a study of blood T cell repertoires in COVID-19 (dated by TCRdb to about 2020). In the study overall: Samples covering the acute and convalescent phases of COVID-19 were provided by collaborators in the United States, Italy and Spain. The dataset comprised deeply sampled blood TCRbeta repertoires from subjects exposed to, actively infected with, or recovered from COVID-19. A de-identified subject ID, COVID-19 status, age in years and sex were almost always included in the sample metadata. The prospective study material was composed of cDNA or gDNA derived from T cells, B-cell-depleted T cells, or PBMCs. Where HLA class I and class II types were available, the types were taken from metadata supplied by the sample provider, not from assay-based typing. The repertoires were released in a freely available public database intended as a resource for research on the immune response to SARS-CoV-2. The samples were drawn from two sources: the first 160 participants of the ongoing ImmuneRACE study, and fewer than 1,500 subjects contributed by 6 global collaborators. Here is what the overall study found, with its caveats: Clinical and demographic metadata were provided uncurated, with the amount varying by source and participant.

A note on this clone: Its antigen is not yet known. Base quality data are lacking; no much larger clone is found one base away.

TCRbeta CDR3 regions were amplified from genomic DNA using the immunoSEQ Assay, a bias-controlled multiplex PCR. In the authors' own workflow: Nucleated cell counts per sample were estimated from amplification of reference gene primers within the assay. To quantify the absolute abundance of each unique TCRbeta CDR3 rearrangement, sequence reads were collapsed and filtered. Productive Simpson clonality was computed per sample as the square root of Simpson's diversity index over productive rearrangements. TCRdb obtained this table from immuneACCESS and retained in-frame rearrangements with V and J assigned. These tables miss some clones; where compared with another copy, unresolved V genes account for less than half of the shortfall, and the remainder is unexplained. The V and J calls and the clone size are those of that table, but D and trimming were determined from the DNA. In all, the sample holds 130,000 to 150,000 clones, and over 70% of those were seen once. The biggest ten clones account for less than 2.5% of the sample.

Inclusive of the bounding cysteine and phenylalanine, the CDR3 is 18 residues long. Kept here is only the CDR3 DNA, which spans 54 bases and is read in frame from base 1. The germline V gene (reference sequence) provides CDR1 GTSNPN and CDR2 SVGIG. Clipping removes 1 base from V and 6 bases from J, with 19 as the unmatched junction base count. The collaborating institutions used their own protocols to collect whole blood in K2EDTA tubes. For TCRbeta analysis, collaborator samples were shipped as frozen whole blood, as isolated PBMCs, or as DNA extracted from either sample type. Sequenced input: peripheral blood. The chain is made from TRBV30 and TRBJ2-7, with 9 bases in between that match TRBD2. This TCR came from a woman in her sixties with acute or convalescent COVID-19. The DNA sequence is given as TGTGCCTGGAGTGAGGAGGGTCGTCTAGCGGGACTCCAGTCCGAGCAGTACTTC. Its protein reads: CAWSEEGRLAGLQSEQYF.